This is a list of T cell receptor beta chains from one sample in a study of PD-L1 blockade in urothelial cancer. Here immunoSEQ multiplex PCR was the method, and the copy in TCRdb shows in-frame clones only, minus some. The sample carries 100,000 to 150,000 clones, roughly 83% recorded once. The sequences come from PBMCs, collected around atezolizumab (anti-PD-L1) treatment. These receptors were collected from a man aged 50 to 59 with urothelial cancer. Each CDR3 is given with its conserved first and last residue. The D gene is left open where the match is weak. Some rows mark clone size as missing; the rest say once, few, many or name a class of expanded clone.

len: 14; abundance: NA; d_gene: TRBD1; v_gene: TRBV4-1; j_gene: TRBJ1-1; CDR3aa: CASSRGQDYTEAFF; CDR3nt: TGCGCCAGCAGCCGGGGACAGGACTACACTGAAGCTTTCTTT
len: 14; abundance: few; d_gene: NA; v_gene: TRBV7-2; j_gene: TRBJ2-1; CDR3aa: CASSPRDSFNEQFF; CDR3nt: TGTGCCAGCAGCCCTAGAGACAGTTTCAATGAGCAGTTCTTC
len: 13; abundance: NA; d_gene: NA; v_gene: TRBV4-1; j_gene: TRBJ2-7; CDR3aa: CASSQQRAYEQYF; CDR3nt: TGCGCCAGCAGCCAACAGCGGGCCTACGAGCAGTACTTC
len: 15; abundance: NA; d_gene: TRBD1; v_gene: TRBV7-9; j_gene: TRBJ1-6; CDR3aa: CASSSGQVPNSPLHF; CDR3nt: TGTGCCAGCAGCAGTGGACAGGTCCCTAATTCACCCCTCCACTTT
len: 13; abundance: few; d_gene: NA; v_gene: TRBV5-1; j_gene: TRBJ2-5; CDR3aa: CASSTSRGETQYF; CDR3nt: TGCGCCAGCAGCACTAGCAGGGGGGAGACCCAGTACTTC
len: 12; abundance: few; d_gene: NA; v_gene: TRBV28; j_gene: TRBJ1-2; CDR3aa: CASSLGRVGYTF; CDR3nt: TGTGCCAGCAGTTTAGGGAGGGTTGGCTACACCTTC
len: 14; abundance: NA; d_gene: TRBD1; v_gene: TRBV10-3; j_gene: TRBJ1-2; CDR3aa: CAIQPGGSIYGYTF; CDR3nt: TGTGCCATCCAGCCAGGGGGTAGTATCTATGGCTACACCTTC
len: 14; abundance: NA; d_gene: TRBD2; v_gene: TRBV27; j_gene: TRBJ2-2; CDR3aa: CASSTGTSPGELFF; CDR3nt: TGTGCCAGCAGCACCGGGACTAGCCCCGGGGAGCTGTTTTTT
len: 15; abundance: NA; d_gene: TRBD2; v_gene: TRBV2; j_gene: TRBJ2-1; CDR3aa: CASRLGGSSYNEQFF; CDR3nt: TGTGCCAGCAGGCTCGGCGGGAGCTCCTACAATGAGCAGTTCTTC
len: 16; abundance: NA; d_gene: TRBD2; v_gene: TRBV11-2; j_gene: TRBJ2-5; CDR3aa: CASSSGLAGVGETQYF; CDR3nt: TGTGCCAGCAGCTCGGGACTAGCGGGAGTCGGTGAGACCCAGTACTTC
len: 14; abundance: NA; d_gene: NA; v_gene: TRBV27; j_gene: TRBJ2-5; CDR3aa: CASSFQAWAETQYF; CDR3nt: TGTGCCAGCAGTTTTCAAGCTTGGGCAGAGACCCAGTACTTC
len: 14; abundance: NA; d_gene: NA; v_gene: TRBV5-5; j_gene: TRBJ2-5; CDR3aa: CASREGGIVETQYF; CDR3nt: TGTGCCAGCAGAGAAGGGGGAATTGTAGAGACCCAGTACTTC
len: 14; abundance: NA; d_gene: NA; v_gene: TRBV30; j_gene: TRBJ1-3; CDR3aa: CAWSVGGIRNTIYF; CDR3nt: TGTGCCTGGAGTGTGGGGGGGATAAGAAACACCATATATTTT
len: 16; abundance: NA; d_gene: TRBD1; v_gene: TRBV28; j_gene: TRBJ2-3; CDR3aa: CASSRLGQGERDTQYF; CDR3nt: TGTGCCAGCTCACGATTGGGGCAGGGGGAGAGAGATACGCAGTATTTT
len: 18; abundance: NA; d_gene: TRBD2; v_gene: TRBV10-3; j_gene: TRBJ2-4; CDR3aa: CAISEIGNSGSTKNIQYF; CDR3nt: TGTGCCATCAGTGAGATCGGAAATAGCGGGAGTACCAAAAACATTCAGTACTTC
len: 15; abundance: few; d_gene: NA; v_gene: TRBV6-6; j_gene: TRBJ2-1; CDR3aa: CASSYSSHPSNEQFF; CDR3nt: TGTGCCAGCAGTTACTCCTCACACCCCTCCAATGAGCAGTTCTTC
len: 15; abundance: NA; d_gene: TRBD1; v_gene: TRBV14; j_gene: TRBJ1-1; CDR3aa: CASSQIFGGGGEAFF; CDR3nt: TGTGCCAGCAGCCAAATTTTCGGAGGGGGCGGTGAAGCTTTCTTT
len: 13; abundance: NA; d_gene: TRBD1; v_gene: TRBV18; j_gene: TRBJ1-1; CDR3aa: CASDGQGYTEAFF; CDR3nt: TGTGCCAGCGATGGACAGGGGTACACTGAAGCTTTCTTT
len: 14; abundance: NA; d_gene: NA; v_gene: TRBV7-2; j_gene: TRBJ2-2; CDR3aa: CASSFYGVSGELFF; CDR3nt: TGTGCCAGCAGCTTCTACGGGGTGAGCGGGGAGCTGTTTTTT
len: 12; abundance: NA; d_gene: NA; v_gene: TRBV28; j_gene: TRBJ2-1; CDR3aa: CASSLYGNEQFF; CDR3nt: TGTGCCAGCAGTTTATACGGTAATGAGCAGTTCTTC
len: 16; abundance: NA; d_gene: NA; v_gene: TRBV5-4; j_gene: TRBJ2-1; CDR3aa: CASSLDWVGAGNEQFF; CDR3nt: TGTGCCAGCAGCTTGGATTGGGTGGGAGCCGGCAATGAGCAGTTCTTC
len: 16; abundance: NA; d_gene: NA; v_gene: TRBV2; j_gene: TRBJ2-1; CDR3aa: CASSELVGSSYNEQFF; CDR3nt: TGTGCCAGCAGTGAATTAGTCGGGAGTTCCTACAATGAGCAGTTCTTC
len: 12; abundance: NA; d_gene: NA; v_gene: TRBV28; j_gene: TRBJ2-5; CDR3aa: CASGRAQETQYF; CDR3nt: TGTGCCAGCGGCAGGGCCCAAGAGACCCAGTACTTC
len: 15; abundance: NA; d_gene: TRBD1; v_gene: TRBV29-1; j_gene: TRBJ2-3; CDR3aa: CSAPVPGQGTDTQYF; CDR3nt: TGCAGCGCCCCCGTGCCGGGACAGGGCACAGATACGCAGTATTTT
len: 17; abundance: once; d_gene: NA; v_gene: TRBV21-1; j_gene: TRBJ2-1; CDR3aa: CASRQWDSGRTHNEQFF; CDR3nt: TGTGCCAGCCGGCAGTGGGATAGCGGGAGGACCCACAATGAGCAGTTCTTC
len: 15; abundance: NA; d_gene: NA; v_gene: TRBV7-2; j_gene: TRBJ2-7; CDR3aa: CASSRSGVSSYEQYF; CDR3nt: TGTGCCAGCAGCCGGAGCGGAGTATCCTCCTACGAGCAGTACTTC
len: 15; abundance: NA; d_gene: NA; v_gene: TRBV5-1; j_gene: TRBJ2-1; CDR3aa: CASSLGQRPNNEQFF; CDR3nt: TGCGCCAGCAGCTTGGGGCAGAGGCCCAACAATGAGCAGTTCTTC
len: 14; abundance: NA; d_gene: NA; v_gene: TRBV7-9; j_gene: TRBJ1-2; CDR3aa: CASSLGGSANGYTF; CDR3nt: TGTGCCAGCAGCTTAGGCGGTTCCGCCAATGGCTACACCTTC
len: 14; abundance: once; d_gene: TRBD1; v_gene: TRBV11-3; j_gene: TRBJ2-7; CDR3aa: CASSGHGQGNEQYF; CDR3nt: TGTGCCAGCAGCGGGCACGGACAGGGGAACGAGCAGTACTTC
len: 13; abundance: NA; d_gene: TRBD1; v_gene: TRBV27; j_gene: TRBJ2-7; CDR3aa: CASGGQGNYEQYF; CDR3nt: TGTGCCAGTGGGGGACAGGGGAACTACGAGCAGTACTTC
len: 16; abundance: NA; d_gene: NA; v_gene: TRBV19; j_gene: TRBJ1-5; CDR3aa: CASSIGSGGGNQPQHF; CDR3nt: TGTGCCAGTAGTATAGGTTCGGGTGGAGGCAATCAGCCCCAGCATTTT
len: 11; abundance: NA; d_gene: NA; v_gene: TRBV11-2; j_gene: TRBJ2-3; CDR3aa: CASSLASTQYF; CDR3nt: TGTGCCAGCAGCTTAGCCTCGACGCAGTATTTT
len: 17; abundance: NA; d_gene: NA; v_gene: TRBV27; j_gene: TRBJ2-7; CDR3aa: CASRRTVQGIRSYEQYF; CDR3nt: TGTGCCAGCAGGCGAACAGTCCAGGGAATTAGATCCTACGAGCAGTACTTC
len: 13; abundance: NA; d_gene: NA; v_gene: TRBV5-1; j_gene: TRBJ1-2; CDR3aa: CASSPRGDNGYTF; CDR3nt: TGCGCCAGCAGTCCCCGAGGGGACAATGGCTACACCTTC
len: 14; abundance: NA; d_gene: TRBD2; v_gene: TRBV5-4; j_gene: TRBJ2-5; CDR3aa: CASSSGTQQETQYF; CDR3nt: TGTGCCAGCAGCAGCGGGACCCAGCAAGAGACCCAGTACTTC
len: 15; abundance: NA; d_gene: NA; v_gene: TRBV15; j_gene: TRBJ2-7; CDR3aa: CATSRDRQGWDEQYF; CDR3nt: TGTGCCACCAGCAGAGATCGCCAGGGGTGGGACGAGCAGTACTTC
len: 11; abundance: NA; d_gene: NA; v_gene: TRBV7-2; j_gene: TRBJ2-1; CDR3aa: CASGASSEQFF; CDR3nt: TGTGCCAGCGGGGCCTCGAGTGAGCAGTTCTTC
len: 14; abundance: NA; d_gene: TRBD2; v_gene: TRBV7-8; j_gene: TRBJ2-3; CDR3aa: CAYTSGTSTDTQYF; CDR3nt: TGTGCCTACACTAGCGGGACTAGCACAGATACGCAGTATTTT
len: 14; abundance: NA; d_gene: NA; v_gene: TRBV5-4; j_gene: TRBJ1-2; CDR3aa: CASSLAGTSEGYTF; CDR3nt: TGTGCCAGCAGCTTGGCCGGGACATCCGAGGGGTACACCTTC
len: 15; abundance: few; d_gene: TRBD2; v_gene: TRBV6-5; j_gene: TRBJ2-7; CDR3aa: CASSYTGLAGGEQYF; CDR3nt: TGTGCCAGCAGTTACACGGGACTAGCGGGAGGCGAGCAGTACTTC
len: 13; abundance: once; d_gene: NA; v_gene: TRBV4-2; j_gene: TRBJ1-5; CDR3aa: CASSQDQREPQHF; CDR3nt: TGTGCCAGCAGCCAAGATCAGAGGGAGCCCCAGCATTTT
len: 14; abundance: NA; d_gene: TRBD1; v_gene: TRBV5-1; j_gene: TRBJ2-5; CDR3aa: CASSTNRGSETQYF; CDR3nt: TGCGCCAGCAGCACGAACAGGGGATCCGAGACCCAGTACTTC
len: 14; abundance: NA; d_gene: TRBD1; v_gene: TRBV5-5; j_gene: TRBJ2-7; CDR3aa: CASSSRQGFYEQYF; CDR3nt: TGTGCCAGCAGCTCGCGACAGGGCTTCTACGAGCAGTACTTC
len: 15; abundance: NA; d_gene: TRBD2; v_gene: TRBV28; j_gene: TRBJ2-3; CDR3aa: CATRNSGGYTDTQYF; CDR3nt: TGTGCCACCAGAAATAGCGGGGGGTATACAGATACGCAGTATTTT
len: 16; abundance: NA; d_gene: NA; v_gene: TRBV4-1; j_gene: TRBJ2-1; CDR3aa: CASSQYLESSYNEQFF; CDR3nt: TGCGCCAGCAGCCAGTACTTGGAGAGCTCCTACAATGAGCAGTTCTTC
len: 14; abundance: NA; d_gene: TRBD1; v_gene: TRBV30; j_gene: TRBJ1-5; CDR3aa: CAWSFGQGSQPQHF; CDR3nt: TGTGCCTGGAGTTTCGGACAGGGTTCCCAGCCCCAGCATTTT
len: 13; abundance: NA; d_gene: TRBD2; v_gene: TRBV6-6; j_gene: TRBJ2-1; CDR3aa: CAAGGRAVNEQFF; CDR3nt: TGTGCCGCGGGAGGGAGGGCCGTCAATGAGCAGTTCTTC
len: 18; abundance: few; d_gene: TRBD2; v_gene: TRBV7-2; j_gene: TRBJ2-1; CDR3aa: CASSPPLRLAGDHNEQFF; CDR3nt: TGTGCCAGCAGCCCCCCCCTCCGACTAGCGGGAGACCACAATGAGCAGTTCTTC
len: 18; abundance: NA; d_gene: TRBD1; v_gene: TRBV7-8; j_gene: TRBJ1-6; CDR3aa: CASSSPRDRGQNNSPLHF; CDR3nt: TGTGCCAGCAGCTCGCCCCGGGACAGGGGACAGAATAATTCACCCCTCCACTTT
len: 14; abundance: NA; d_gene: TRBD2; v_gene: TRBV6-5; j_gene: TRBJ2-5; CDR3aa: CASSWTSGLETQYF; CDR3nt: TGTGCCAGCAGTTGGACTAGCGGGCTAGAGACCCAGTACTTC
len: 15; abundance: NA; d_gene: TRBD1; v_gene: TRBV11-3; j_gene: TRBJ2-1; CDR3aa: CASSAGTGGLDEQFF; CDR3nt: TGTGCCAGCAGCGCCGGGACAGGGGGGTTGGATGAGCAGTTCTTC
len: 16; abundance: NA; d_gene: TRBD2; v_gene: TRBV15; j_gene: TRBJ2-1; CDR3aa: CATSRDAGGQGNEQFF; CDR3nt: TGTGCCACCAGCAGAGATGCGGGGGGCCAAGGGAATGAGCAGTTCTTC
len: 18; abundance: NA; d_gene: TRBD2; v_gene: TRBV28; j_gene: TRBJ2-1; CDR3aa: CASSFSWVPTSGYNEQFF; CDR3nt: TGTGCCAGCAGTTTCTCTTGGGTTCCGACTAGCGGTTACAATGAGCAGTTCTTC
len: 16; abundance: NA; d_gene: TRBD1; v_gene: TRBV15; j_gene: TRBJ2-5; CDR3aa: CATSGGRDSIQETQYF; CDR3nt: TGTGCCACCAGCGGGGGCCGGGACAGTATACAAGAGACCCAGTACTTC
len: 14; abundance: few; d_gene: NA; v_gene: TRBV19; j_gene: TRBJ1-2; CDR3aa: CASRPTGLIYGYTF; CDR3nt: TGTGCCAGTAGGCCTACAGGGCTTATATATGGCTACACCTTC